This TCR beta chain was observed in a study of monozygotic twins with inflammatory bowel disease (dated 2019 in TCRdb). Study-wide context: A total of roughly 28 monozygotic twin pairs were included in the full study, comprising nine German pairs (four IBD-concordant, five IBD-discordant) and 19 IBD-discordant Danish pairs. Disease-associated traits were sought mainly through comparisons between IBD patients and their genetically identical healthy co-twins within discordant pairs. Each individual had, on average, about 151 000 unique TCRalpha sequences and 181 000 unique TCRbeta sequences available for analysis. What the authors observed across the whole study: Distinction between different T cell subtypes could not be achieved in the analysis. The results gave no support for a single strong signal or clonotype linked to IBD. A decrease in TCRbeta repertoire diversity, as measured by inverse Simpson index, was observed in IBD patients compared with their healthy co-twins. Repertoire similarity did not differ between concordant and discordant twins, which could be due to limited statistical power. Compared with healthy twins, IBD patients shared fewer clonotypes with other individuals, and the difference was most pronounced in patients with signs of disease activity. Differing immunosuppressive treatments among patients may have added background noise and inter-individual variability to the repertoires.

As concerns this clonotype: Its antigen remains undetermined.

From each donor, a roughly 2.3 ml peripheral blood sample was collected into PAXgene tubes and stored at -80 degrees C. Without T cell sorting, total RNA was isolated from whole blood using the PAXgene blood miRNA kit on an automated QIAcube. Peripheral blood from monozygotic twin pairs, either concordant or discordant for inflammatory bowel disease, underwent deep TCRalpha and TCRbeta repertoire profiling that used unique molecular barcoding. For every twin pair, smoking habits were documented, and each individual was categorised as a current, former or never smoker. The library relied on 5' RACE. Each TCR library was prepared from about 4,000 ng of total RNA. For each sample, cDNA was synthesized in eight separate reactions using SMARTScribe reverse transcriptase. During cDNA synthesis, template switching introduced unique molecular identifiers that contained a 6-nucleotide sample barcode. Two nested PCRs of around 16 and 10 cycles amplified the TCRalpha and TCRbeta cDNA, and bead purification followed each PCR. Before amplification, the cDNA was both treated with uracil DNA-glycosylase and purified with the QIAquick PCR purification kit. In the second PCR, Illumina TruSeq-compatible adapters and sample-specific barcodes were added. Library quality and concentration were checked on TapeStation and Qubit, and libraries were pooled at around 4.9 ng each. The pooled libraries were sequenced with 2 x 100 bp reads and custom sequencing primers on an Illumina HiSeq2500 single-index Rapid Run. In the source study's methods: UMI-based consensus assembly with MiGEC version 1.2.6 was used to correct PCR and sequencing errors. V(D)J alignment, clonotype assembly and CDR3 extraction were performed with MiXCR version 2.1.1. To normalise gene usage, clonotype sharing and MAIT/NKT TCR abundance, the analysis used the top 1000, 10 000 and 20 000 clonotypes per sample. Diversity was computed as the inverse Simpson index with the vegan R package after downsampling to 27 000 UMIs. Statistical testing used paired Mann-Whitney U tests on the discordant twin pairs and applied Benjamini-Hochberg correction for multiple testing. The reads went through TCRdb reprocessing, and each CDR3 protein sequence gets one entry with no DNA. The V and J calls were not made by the authors but by TCRdb's processing. The table kept for this sample lists approximately 200,000 distinct CDR3 sequences. The ten largest clones take up approximately 1.5% of the sample.

Including the terminal cysteine and phenylalanine, the CDR3 comprises 14 residues. No DNA is recorded. This TCR was recovered from a human donor with ulcerative colitis or Crohn's disease, or a healthy co-twin of an affected twin (not recorded which). The chain links TRBV12-3 or TRBV12-4 with TRBJ2-7; lacking DNA, the TRBD2 call made by TCRdb goes unchecked. Sequencing input: blood. CDR3 protein: CASSLQGGFHEQYF.